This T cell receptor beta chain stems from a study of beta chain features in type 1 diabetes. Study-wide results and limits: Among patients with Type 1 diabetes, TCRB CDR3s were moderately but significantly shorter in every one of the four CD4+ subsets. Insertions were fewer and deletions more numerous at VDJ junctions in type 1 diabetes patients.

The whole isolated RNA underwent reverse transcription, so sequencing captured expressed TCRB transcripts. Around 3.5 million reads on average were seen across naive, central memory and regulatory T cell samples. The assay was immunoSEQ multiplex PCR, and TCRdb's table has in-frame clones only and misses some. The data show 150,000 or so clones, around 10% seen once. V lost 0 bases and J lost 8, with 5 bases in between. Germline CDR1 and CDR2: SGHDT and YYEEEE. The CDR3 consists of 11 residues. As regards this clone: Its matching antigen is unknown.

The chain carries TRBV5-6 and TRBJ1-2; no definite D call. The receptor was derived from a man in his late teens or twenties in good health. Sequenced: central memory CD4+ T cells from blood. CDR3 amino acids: CASSLAGGYTF. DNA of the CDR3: TGTGCCAGCAGCTTGGCCGGCGGCTACACCTTC.